Below are 20 T cell receptor beta chains sequenced from a single sample in a study of cytomegalovirus exposure and HLA in healthy donors. The repertoire was sequenced with immunoSEQ multiplex PCR; TCRdb's copy has only in-frame clones and lacks some. In the table there are some 120,000 clones, around 90% of which are singletons. The sequenced material came from PBMCs. The receptor source for this set is a woman under 30 in good health and CMV-seronegative.

This chain joins TRBV6-1 and TRBJ1-4; weak D call: TRBD1 (5 bases). V gave up 1 base and J gave up 8 bases, with 14 bases separating them. The germline gives CDR1 MNHNS, CDR2 SASEGT. This CDR3 spans 15 amino acids. The CDR3 coding sequence is TGTGCCAGCAGTGAAGAGGCAGGGTCCTGGGAAAAACTGTTTTTT. Protein sequence: CASSEEAGSWEKLFF.

CDR3 amino acids: CASSLGQGQVVWQFF. CDR3 coding DNA: TGTGCCAGCAGCTTAGGACAGGGGCAAGTTGTCTGGCAGTTCTTC. This chain uses TRBV7-9 with TRBJ2-1, with 8 bases matching TRBD1. V was clipped by 1 base and J by 12 bases; unmatched bases: 11. Per germline, CDR1 SEHNR and CDR2 FQNEAQ (reference sequence). The CDR3 totals 15 residues.

J is TRBJ2-1 and V is TRBV29-1; D is ambiguous. CDR3 length: 15 residues. V dropped 0 bases and J dropped 1 base, with 10 bases sitting between them. Germline V gene sequence: CDR1 SQVTM, CDR2 ANQGSEA. The CDR3 sequence is CSVEDRAGSYNEQFF. As DNA, the CDR3 is TGCAGCGTTGAAGATCGCGCAGGATCCTACAATGAGCAGTTCTTC.

The chain joins TRBV2 to TRBJ1-4, with 7 bases that match TRBD1. After removal of 3 bases from V and 14 bases from J, the junction contained 6 bases not matched to a gene. Per the germline V gene, CDR1 is SNHLY and CDR2 is FYNNEI. The CDR3 runs to 12 residues. CDR3 protein: CASSEPPGQLFF. In nucleotides, the CDR3 is TGTGCCAGCAGTGAGCCACCGGGACAGCTGTTTTTT.

In DNA form, the CDR3 reads TGTGCCAGCTCACCGTTGGGACAGGGAAGTACAGATACGCAGTATTTT. This encodes CASSPLGQGSTDTQYF. This chain links TRBV18 with TRBJ2-3; 9 bases are a match to TRBD1. CDR1 and CDR2 from the germline V gene are KGHSH and LQKENI. CDR3 length: 16 residues. J gave up 3 bases and V 3 bases, and 7 bases lay outside the gene matches.

This clone appeared a few times. V and J are TRBV9 and TRBJ1-1, with D maybe TRBD1 (5 bases). Trimming shortened V by 7 bases and J by 1 base, and 14 bases separated the two germline ends. This CDR3 region has 14 residues. The germline V gene has CDR1 SGDLS and CDR2 YYNGEE. CDR3 sequence reads: CASGTGLKNTEAFF. CDR3 nucleotide sequence: TGTGCCAGCGGGACGGGACTCAAGAACACTGAAGCTTTCTTT.

The rearrangement uses TRBV28 and TRBJ1-5; a weak D match, TRBD1 (5 bases). The germline CDR1 and CDR2 sequences are MDHEN and SYDVKM. There are 14 residues in the CDR3. The ends were cut back, 2 bases at V and 3 bases at J, with 8 bases in the middle. The CDR3 spells CASSLGGTNQPQHF. Written as DNA, the CDR3 is TGTGCCAGCAGTTTAGGAGGGACCAATCAGCCCCAGCATTTT.

V gene TRBV6-5 combines with J gene TRBJ1-2; the D gene is possibly TRBD1 (6 bases). The CDR3 sequence is 15 residues long. V was trimmed by 1 base and J by 6 bases, leaving 15 bases between them. Germline assignment: CDR1 MNHEY and CDR2 SVGAGI. This chain's CDR3 is CASSYWEGGFDGYTF. The CDR3 nucleotides are TGTGCCAGCAGTTACTGGGAGGGGGGATTTGATGGCTACACCTTC.

In its sample, this clone was seen a few times. This sequence joins TRBV18 and TRBJ2-7; TRBD1 might be the D (6 bases). The V gene's germline CDR1 is KGHSH and CDR2 LQKENI. This CDR3 region has 15 residues. Trimming removed 2 bases at V and 6 bases at J, with 17 bases between. The DNA for the CDR3 is TGTGCCAGCTCACCAGGGGGCACCGTACGTGGCGAGCAGTACTTC. Protein sequence: CASSPGGTVRGEQYF.

This rearrangement joins TRBV11-2 to TRBJ1-1; 7 bases agree with TRBD1. Per germline, CDR1 SGHAT and CDR2 FQNNGV. The CDR3 runs 16 residues. The V and J ends lost 4 bases and 4 bases, in that order; junction bases with no gene match: 12. This CDR3 is CASSSLIRGPGTEAFF. Written as DNA, the CDR3 is TGTGCCAGCAGCTCGTTGATTAGGGGGCCCGGCACTGAAGCTTTCTTT.

This sequence joins TRBV27 and TRBJ2-1; the match to TRBD2 covers 8 bases. Germline V gene sequence: CDR1 MNHEY, CDR2 SMNVEV (reference sequence). The ends lost 3 bases at V and 5 bases at J; junction bases unmatched: 6. The CDR3 length is 15 residues. The CDR3, as DNA: TGTGCCAGCAGTTTGGGTAGTAGCGGGGACAATGAGCAGTTCTTC. Protein product: CASSLGSSGDNEQFF.

This rearrangement joins TRBV15 to TRBJ2-5; D is possibly TRBD1 (6 bases). Germline V gives CDR1 LNHNV, CDR2 YYDKDF (reference sequence). The CDR3 consists of 15 residues. Trimming took off 2 bases at V and 1 base at J, with 11 bases between the two ends. DNA for the CDR3: TGTGCCACCAGCAGATCGGGACAAACCCAAGAGACCCAGTACTTC. It codes for CATSRSGQTQETQYF.

This chain joins TRBV19 and TRBJ1-2; 7 positions agree with TRBD1. The CDR3 totals 16 residues. Germline V lookup: CDR1 LNHDA, CDR2 SQIVND (reference sequence). The V segment lost 5 bases and the J segment 5 bases; nucleotides outside the gene matches: 14. Here the CDR3 reads CASSPSYRGADYGYTF. Here the CDR3 DNA reads TGTGCCAGTAGTCCCTCATACAGGGGCGCTGATTATGGCTACACCTTC.

The rearrangement links TRBV6-1 to TRBJ2-3; TRBD2 agrees at 8 bases. Germline CDR1 reads MNHNS; CDR2 reads SASEGT. The V and J ends lost 4 bases and 1 base, in that order; junction bases with no gene match: 7. The CDR3 length is 16 residues. The CDR3 sequence is CASSARGGWGTDTQYF. DNA of the CDR3: TGTGCCAGCAGTGCCCGGGGGGGATGGGGCACAGATACGCAGTATTTT.

The chain uses TRBV5-8 and TRBJ2-3; maybe TRBD2 (6 bases). This CDR3 spans 17 amino acids. The V and J ends lost 0 bases and 1 base respectively, with 15 bases between them. Per the germline V gene, CDR1 is SGHTS and CDR2 is YDEGEE. The CDR3 here is CASSLGTTSFGTDTQYF. The CDR3 DNA is TGTGCCAGCAGCTTGGGGACTACCAGTTTTGGCACAGATACGCAGTATTTT.

The rearrangement joins TRBV5-8 to TRBJ2-7; TRBD1 aligns across 7 bases. Germline CDR1 reads SGHTS; CDR2 reads YDEGEE. V trimming: 0 bases; J trimming: 3 bases; junction bases outside the gene matches: 3. The CDR3 spans 14 residues. The CDR3 nucleotides read TGTGCCAGCAGCTTGGGACAGGGCCTCTACGAGCAGTACTTC. The encoded protein is CASSLGQGLYEQYF.

The V gene is TRBV2, the J gene TRBJ2-7; 13 bases align to TRBD2. Germline V gives CDR1 SNHLY, CDR2 FYNNEI. This CDR3 contains 15 residues. The V gene end was trimmed by 4 bases and the J gene end by 0 bases; junction bases not matched to a gene: 0. The DNA for the CDR3 is TGTGCCAGCAGTGGGACTAGCGGGAGCTCCTACGAGCAGTACTTC. Its protein product is CASSGTSGSSYEQYF.

The sample holds one count of this clone. The rearrangement uses TRBV5-8 and TRBJ1-2; D perhaps matches TRBD1 (5 bases). Trimming took off 10 bases at V and 4 bases at J, with 20 bases between the two ends. The CDR3 has 14 amino acids. Germline CDR1 reads SGHTS; CDR2 reads YDEGEE. The CDR3: CAYTAGGKVYGYTF. The CDR3 nucleotides are TGTGCCTACACCGCCGGGGGTAAGGTCTATGGCTACACCTTC.

The V and J genes are TRBV6-1 and TRBJ1-6; D call uncertain. The CDR3 consists of 15 residues. Germline CDR1 and CDR2: MNHNS and SASEGT. V was trimmed by 1 base and J by 0 bases, leaving 4 bases between them. The CDR3 region has the DNA TGTGCCAGCAGTGAAGGGAGCTCCTATAATTCACCCCTCCACTTT. It yields the protein CASSEGSSYNSPLHF.

The chain couples TRBV19 to TRBJ1-1; D gene unclear. Germline V gene sequence: CDR1 LNHDA, CDR2 SQIVND (reference sequence). V lost 3 bases to trimming and J lost 6 bases, with 11 bases between them. The CDR3 consists of 13 residues. CDR3 sequence reads: CASSIRSEAEAFF. The DNA for the CDR3 is TGTGCCAGTAGTATCCGTAGTGAAGCTGAAGCTTTCTTT.